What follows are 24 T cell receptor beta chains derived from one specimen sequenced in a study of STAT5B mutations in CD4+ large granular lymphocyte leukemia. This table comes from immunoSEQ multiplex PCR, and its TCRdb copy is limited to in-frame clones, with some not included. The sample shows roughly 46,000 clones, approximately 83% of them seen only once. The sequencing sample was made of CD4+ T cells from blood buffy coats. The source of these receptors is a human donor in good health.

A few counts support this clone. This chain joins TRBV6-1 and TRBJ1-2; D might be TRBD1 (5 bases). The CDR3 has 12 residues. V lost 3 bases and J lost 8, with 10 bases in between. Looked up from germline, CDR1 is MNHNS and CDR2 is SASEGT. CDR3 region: CASSEAGWGYTF. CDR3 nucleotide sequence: TGTGCCAGCAGTGAGGCAGGGTGGGGCTACACCTTC.

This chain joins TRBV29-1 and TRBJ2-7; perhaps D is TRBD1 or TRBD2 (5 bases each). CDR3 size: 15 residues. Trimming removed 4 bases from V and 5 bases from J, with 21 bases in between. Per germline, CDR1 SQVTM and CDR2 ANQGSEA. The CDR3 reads CSVAYGTSGWDEQYF. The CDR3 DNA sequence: TGCAGCGTTGCTTATGGGACCTCTGGTTGGGACGAGCAGTACTTC.

In DNA form, the CDR3 reads TGTGCCAGCAGCGGGGACGGCAATGAGCAGTTCTTC. This gives the protein CASSGDGNEQFF. This rearrangement joins TRBV7-2 to TRBJ2-1; D might be TRBD1 or TRBD2, each matching 5 bases. CDR1 and CDR2 from the germline V gene are SGHTA and FQGNSA. The CDR3 runs 12 residues. Trimming stripped 5 bases from V and 6 bases from J, with 8 bases between.

In nucleotides, the CDR3 is TGTGCCAGTAGTATAAGGGATAACAATGAGCAGTTCTTC. Encoded protein: CASSIRDNNEQFF. This sequence joins TRBV19 and TRBJ2-1; no reliable D call. Germline assignment: CDR1 LNHDA and CDR2 SQIVND (reference sequence). V was pared by 2 bases and J by 5 bases, with 7 bases between. The CDR3 totals 13 residues.

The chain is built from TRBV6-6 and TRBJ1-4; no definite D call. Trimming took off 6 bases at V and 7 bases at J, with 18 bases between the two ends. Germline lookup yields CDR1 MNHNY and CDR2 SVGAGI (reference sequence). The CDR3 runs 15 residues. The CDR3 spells CASSSVIKGPEKLFF. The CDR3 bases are TGTGCCAGCAGCTCCGTCATCAAAGGGCCTGAAAAACTGTTTTTT.

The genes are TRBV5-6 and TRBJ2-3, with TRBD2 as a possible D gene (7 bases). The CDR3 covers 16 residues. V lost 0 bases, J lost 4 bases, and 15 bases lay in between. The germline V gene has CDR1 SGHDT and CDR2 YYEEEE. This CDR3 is CASSLVGGGAPDTQYF. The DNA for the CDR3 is TGTGCCAGCAGCTTGGTTGGTGGGGGGGCCCCAGATACGCAGTATTTT.

In DNA form, the CDR3 reads TGTGCCAGCAGCTTAGACGTGGGAAACACTGAAGCTTTCTTT. Translated, it gives CASSLDVGNTEAFF. The gene calls are TRBV9 and TRBJ1-1; D call uncertain. The V end lost 4 bases, the J end lost 2 bases, and 12 bases lay between the germline ends. The CDR3 is 14 residues long. CDR1 is SGDLS, CDR2 YYNGEE, per germline.

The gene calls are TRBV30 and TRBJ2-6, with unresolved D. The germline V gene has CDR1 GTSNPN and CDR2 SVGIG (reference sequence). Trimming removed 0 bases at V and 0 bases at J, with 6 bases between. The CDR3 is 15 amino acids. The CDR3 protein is CAWSVIRSGANVLTF. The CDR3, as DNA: TGTGCCTGGAGTGTAATCCGCTCTGGGGCCAACGTCCTGACTTTC.

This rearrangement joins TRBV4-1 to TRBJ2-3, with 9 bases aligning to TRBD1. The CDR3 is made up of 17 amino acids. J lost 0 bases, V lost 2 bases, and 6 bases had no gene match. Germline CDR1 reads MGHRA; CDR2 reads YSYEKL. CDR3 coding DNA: TGCGCCAGCAGCCAAACGCGACAGGGGGGAAGCACAGATACGCAGTATTTT. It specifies CASSQTRQGGSTDTQYF.

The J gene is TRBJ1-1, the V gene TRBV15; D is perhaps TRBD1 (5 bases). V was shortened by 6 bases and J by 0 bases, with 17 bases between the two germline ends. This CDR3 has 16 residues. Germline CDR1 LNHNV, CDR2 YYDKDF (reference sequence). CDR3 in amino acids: CATRGESGLLNTEAFF. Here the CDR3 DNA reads TGTGCCACCAGAGGAGAATCGGGGCTCTTGAACACTGAAGCTTTCTTT. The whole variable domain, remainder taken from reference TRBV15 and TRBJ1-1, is DAMVIQNPRYQVTQFGKPVTLSCSQTLNHNVMYWYQQKSSQAPKLLFHYYDKDFNNEADTPDNFQSRRPNTSFCFLDIRSPGLGDTAMYLCATRGESGLLNTEAFFGQGTRLTVV.

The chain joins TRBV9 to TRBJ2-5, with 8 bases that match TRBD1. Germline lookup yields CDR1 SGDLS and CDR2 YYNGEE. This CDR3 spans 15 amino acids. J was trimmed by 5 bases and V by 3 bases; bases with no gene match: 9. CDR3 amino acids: CASSGTGSVLETQYF. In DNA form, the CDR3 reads TGTGCCAGCAGCGGGACAGGGAGCGTGCTGGAGACCCAGTACTTC.

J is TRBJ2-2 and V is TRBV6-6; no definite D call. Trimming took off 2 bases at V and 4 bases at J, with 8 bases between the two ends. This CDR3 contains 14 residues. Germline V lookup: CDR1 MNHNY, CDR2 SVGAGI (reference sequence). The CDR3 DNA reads TGTGCCAGCAGTTACATGTCTACCACCGGGGAGCTGTTTTTT. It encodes CASSYMSTTGELFF.

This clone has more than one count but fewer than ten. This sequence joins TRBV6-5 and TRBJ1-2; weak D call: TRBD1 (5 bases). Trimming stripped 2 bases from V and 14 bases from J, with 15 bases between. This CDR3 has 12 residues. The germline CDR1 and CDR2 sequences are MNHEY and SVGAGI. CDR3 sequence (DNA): TGTGCCAGCAGTTACGGGTGGGGGACCAATACCTTC. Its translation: CASSYGWGTNTF.

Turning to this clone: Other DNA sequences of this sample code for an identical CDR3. The CDR3 bases are TGTGCCAGCAGCTTAGGGGGTGGGAGTCAAGAGACCCAGTACTTC. It encodes CASSLGGGSQETQYF. The chain couples TRBV11-2 to TRBJ2-5; D may be TRBD2 (5 bases). In germline, CDR1 is SGHAT, CDR2 FQNNGV. The CDR3 contains 15 residues. V lost 1 base and J lost 2, with 11 bases in between.

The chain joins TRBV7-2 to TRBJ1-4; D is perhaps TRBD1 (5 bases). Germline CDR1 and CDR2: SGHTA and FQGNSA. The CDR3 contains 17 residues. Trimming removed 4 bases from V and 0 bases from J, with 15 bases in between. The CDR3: CASSSEMTAATNEKLFF. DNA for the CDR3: TGTGCCAGCAGCTCCGAAATGACAGCCGCAACTAATGAAAAACTGTTTTTT.

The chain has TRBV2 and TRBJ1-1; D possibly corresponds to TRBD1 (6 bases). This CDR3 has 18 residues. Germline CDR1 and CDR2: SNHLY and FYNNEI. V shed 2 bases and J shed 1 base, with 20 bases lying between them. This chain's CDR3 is CASSEWGPRATSNTEAFF. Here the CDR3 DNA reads TGTGCCAGCAGTGAATGGGGGCCACGGGCTACTTCGAACACTGAAGCTTTCTTT. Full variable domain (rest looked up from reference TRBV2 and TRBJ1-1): EPEVTQTPSHQVTQMGQEVILRCVPISNHLYFYWYRQILGQKVEFLVSFYNNEISEKSEIFDDQFSVERPDGSNFTLKIRSTKLEDSAMYFCASSEWGPRATSNTEAFFGQGTRLTVV.

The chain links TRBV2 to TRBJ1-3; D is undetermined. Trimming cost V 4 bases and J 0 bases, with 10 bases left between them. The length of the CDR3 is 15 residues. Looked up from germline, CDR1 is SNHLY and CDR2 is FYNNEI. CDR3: CASSASRSSGNTIYF. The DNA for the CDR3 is TGTGCCAGCAGTGCTAGCAGGTCCTCTGGAAACACCATATATTTT.

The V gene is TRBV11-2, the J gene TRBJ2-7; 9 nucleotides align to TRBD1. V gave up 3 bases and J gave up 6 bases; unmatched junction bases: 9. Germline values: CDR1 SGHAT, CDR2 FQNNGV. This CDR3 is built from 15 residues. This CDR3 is CASSFQGAQGAEQYF. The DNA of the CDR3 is TGTGCCAGCAGCTTTCAGGGCGCACAGGGGGCCGAGCAGTACTTC.

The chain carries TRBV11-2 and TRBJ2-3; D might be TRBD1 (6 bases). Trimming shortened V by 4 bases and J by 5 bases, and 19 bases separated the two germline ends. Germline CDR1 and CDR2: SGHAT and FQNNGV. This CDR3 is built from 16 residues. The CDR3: CASSSNRVLVGDTQYF. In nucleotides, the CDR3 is TGTGCCAGCAGCTCTAACAGGGTGTTGGTGGGAGATACGCAGTATTTT. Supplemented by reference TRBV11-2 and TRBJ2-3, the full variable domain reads EAGVAQSPRYKIIEKRQSVAFWCNPISGHATLYWYQQILGQGPKLLIQFQNNGVVDDSQLPKDRFSAERLKGVDSTLKIQPAKLEDSAVYLCASSSNRVLVGDTQYFGPGTRLTVL.

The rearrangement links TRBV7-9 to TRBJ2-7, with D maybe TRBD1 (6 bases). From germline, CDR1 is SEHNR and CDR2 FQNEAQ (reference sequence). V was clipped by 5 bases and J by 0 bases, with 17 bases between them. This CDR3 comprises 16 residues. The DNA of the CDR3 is TGTGCCAGCAGCCCCCCCAATGACAGGAACTCCTACGAGCAGTACTTC. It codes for CASSPPNDRNSYEQYF.

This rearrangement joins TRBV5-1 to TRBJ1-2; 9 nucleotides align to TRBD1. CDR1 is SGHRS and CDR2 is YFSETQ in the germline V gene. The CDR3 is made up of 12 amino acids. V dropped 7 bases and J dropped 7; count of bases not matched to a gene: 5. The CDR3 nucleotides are TGCGCCAGCCGGGGGACAGGGTCTGGCTACACCTTC. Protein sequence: CASRGTGSGYTF. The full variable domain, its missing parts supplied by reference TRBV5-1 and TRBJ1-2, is KAGVTQTPRYLIKTRGQQVTLSCSPISGHRSVSWYQQTPGQGLQFLFEYFSETQRNKGNFPGRFSGRQFSNSRSEMNVSTLELGDSALYLCASRGTGSGYTFGSGTRLTVV.

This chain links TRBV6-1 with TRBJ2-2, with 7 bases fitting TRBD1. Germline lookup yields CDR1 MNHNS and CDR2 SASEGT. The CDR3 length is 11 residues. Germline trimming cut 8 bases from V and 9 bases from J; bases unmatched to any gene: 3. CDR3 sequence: CASDRARELFF. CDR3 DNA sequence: TGTGCCAGCGACAGGGCGAGGGAGCTGTTTTTT.

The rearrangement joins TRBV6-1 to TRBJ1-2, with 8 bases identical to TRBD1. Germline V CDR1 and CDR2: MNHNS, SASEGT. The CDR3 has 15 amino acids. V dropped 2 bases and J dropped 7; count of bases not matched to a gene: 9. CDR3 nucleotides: TGTGCCAGCAGTGAAAACGGAGGACAGGGAGGTGGCTACACCTTC. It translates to CASSENGGQGGGYTF.

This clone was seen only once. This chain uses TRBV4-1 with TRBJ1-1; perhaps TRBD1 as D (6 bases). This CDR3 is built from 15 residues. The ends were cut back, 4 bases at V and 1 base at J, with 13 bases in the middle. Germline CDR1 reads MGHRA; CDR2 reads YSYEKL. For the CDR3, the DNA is TGCGCCAGCAGCCGAGGGCAGGGGACGAACACTGAAGCTTTCTTT. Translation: CASSRGQGTNTEAFF.